This T cell receptor beta chain was obtained from a study of T cell responses to AZD1222 COVID-19 vaccine. The CDR3 consists of 16 residues. CDR1 and CDR2 (germline): SGHNT, YYREEE (reference sequence). V lost 2 bases, J lost 6 bases, and 20 bases lay in between. The assay was immunoSEQ multiplex PCR, and TCRdb's table has in-frame clones only and misses some. The sample has some 190,000 clones, 85% to 95% seen once; the top ten hold less than 1.5%. The chain links TRBV5-4 to TRBJ1-1; perhaps TRBD1 as D (6 bases). This sample comprised peripheral blood, obtained on day 0 of AZD1222 vaccination. The sequence came from an adult in good health. The CDR3 here is CASSFSRGGQRAEAFF. In DNA form, the CDR3 reads TGTGCCAGCAGCTTCTCGAGGGGGGGGCAACGGGCTGAAGCTTTCTTT.